Below are 8 T cell receptor beta chains sequenced from a single sample in a study of T cells in Graves' hyperthyroidism and ophthalmopathy. What was amplified from RNA transcripts were TCR beta CDR3 regions. HTBI primers drove first-round RT-PCR of the TCR CDR3. TCRdb independently ran MiXCR on the multiplex PCR reads; one entry per CDR3 protein. The sample shows 500,000 to 750,000 distinct CDR3 sequences, about a sixth of them seen only once. Sequencing was carried out using blood. The receptors derive from a woman aged 30 to 39 with Graves' hyperthyroidism.

The V call is TRBV6-2 or TRBV6-3, the J call TRBJ2-1; D gene uncertain. This CDR3 comprises 15 residues. Trimming took 6 bases from V and 0 from J, leaving 12 bases between them. The germline CDR1 and CDR2 sequences are MNHEY and SVGEGT. As DNA, the CDR3 is TGTGCCAGCAGACGAGGAATTAACTCCTACAATGAGCAGTTCTTC. Encoded protein: CASRRGINSYNEQFF.

This clonotype was counted at least ten times. The chain is built from TRBV20-1 and TRBJ2-7, with 8 nucleotides matching TRBD1. V shed 3 bases, J shed 1 base, and the junction held 2 bases outside the gene matches. In germline, CDR1 is DFQATT, CDR2 SNEGSKA (reference sequence). The CDR3 is made up of 13 amino acids. CDR3 sequence (DNA): TGCAGTGCTAGGACAGGGGAGTCCTACGAGCAGTACTTC. It is translated as CSARTGESYEQYF.

This clonotype has just a few counts. The V call is TRBV10-3, the J call TRBJ2-5; D is perhaps TRBD1 (5 bases). The CDR3 has 13 amino acids. The germline V gene has CDR1 ENHRY and CDR2 SYGVKD. V lost 4 bases and J 5 bases, leaving 11 bases between the germline ends. The CDR3 coding sequence is TGTGCCATCAGTGGGACAATAGGGGAGACCCAGTACTTC. Protein sequence: CAISGTIGETQYF.

This clonotype was counted many times. The V gene is TRBV20-1, the J gene TRBJ2-3, with D hard to call. V was shortened by 5 bases and J by 2 bases, with 14 bases between the two germline ends. Germline CDR1 reads DFQATT; CDR2 reads SNEGSKA (reference sequence). CDR3 length: 14 residues. The CDR3 reads CSAVVSPPTDTQYF. The CDR3 nucleotides read TGCAGTGCTGTAGTGTCCCCCCCCACAGATACGCAGTATTTT.

This clonotype was observed many times. The chain is built from TRBV6-1 and TRBJ1-5; perhaps TRBD1 as D (6 bases). V dropped 7 bases and J dropped 5 bases, with 12 bases sitting between them. This CDR3 is built from 13 residues. Per germline, CDR1 MNHNS and CDR2 SASEGT. In nucleotides, the CDR3 is TGTGCCAGCACGGAATACAGGGATCAGCCCCAGCATTTT. Translation gives CASTEYRDQPQHF.

This clonotype appeared many times. This chain uses TRBV20-1 with TRBJ1-1; maybe TRBD1 (6 bases). The CDR3 length is 12 residues. The germline gives CDR1 DFQATT, CDR2 SNEGSKA (reference sequence). Trimming shortened V by 0 bases and J by 8 bases, and 10 bases separated the two germline ends. The CDR3 DNA reads as TGCAGTGCTAGAGAGGGGGGGGCAGAAGCTTTCTTT. This codes for CSAREGGAEAFF.

This clonotype was counted many times. The J gene is TRBJ2-1, the V gene TRBV12-3 or TRBV12-4, with D possibly TRBD1 on 5 matching bases. CDR3 size: 13 residues. V lost 7 bases, J lost 4 bases, and 11 bases lay in between. CDR3 nucleotide sequence: TGTGCCAGCACCAGGGCCCAATACAATGAGCAGTTCTTC. Protein: CASTRAQYNEQFF.

Ten or more counts support this clonotype. The chain has TRBV12-3 or TRBV12-4 and TRBJ1-5; D gene uncertain. The CDR3 extends over 12 amino acids. V lost 10 bases and J 1 base, leaving 8 bases between the germline ends. CDR3 sequence (DNA): TGTGCCACCTCCCGGAGCAATCAGCCCCAGCATTTT. The encoded protein is CATSRSNQPQHF.